The 3 T cell receptor beta chains reported below all come from one sample, sequenced in a study of T-cell memory formation after mild COVID-19. TCRdb called the 5' RACE reads again in MiXCR, with one record for every CDR3 protein. The data contain approximately 250,000 distinct CDR3 sequences, over 15% of them singletons. The sequencing input was PBMCs or a T cell subset sorted from them (not recorded which). The receptors shown here come from a man between 18 and 35 years old who had mild COVID-19 (a few samples of this study predate the infection). Cell type and time point are not known.

This clonotype was counted a few times. The gene calls are TRBV4-2 and TRBJ2-1, with D maybe TRBD1 (6 bases). This CDR3 spans 17 amino acids. Germline CDR1 and CDR2: LGHNA and YNFKEQ. Trimming pared 1 base from V and 4 bases from J, leaving 17 bases between. CDR3 residues: CASSQGPLGQFYNEQFF. The CDR3 nucleotides read TGTGCCAGCAGCCAAGGGCCCTTAGGACAGTTTTACAATGAGCAGTTCTTC.

In its sample, this clonotype was seen once. V gene TRBV6-1 combines with J gene TRBJ2-5; TRBD1 is a possible D gene (6 bases). V lost 4 bases, J lost 5 bases, and 11 bases lay in between. The CDR3 has 13 amino acids. Germline assignment: CDR1 MNHNS and CDR2 SASEGT. Written as DNA, the CDR3 is TGTGCCAGCAGTGGGGGGCCTGTCGAGACCCAGTACTTC. This translates into CASSGGPVETQYF.

The genes are TRBV6-5 and TRBJ1-1; no definite D call. Germline V CDR1 and CDR2: MNHEY, SVGAGI. Trimming took off 0 bases at V and 1 base at J, with 9 bases between the two ends. The CDR3 length is 15 residues. DNA for the CDR3: TGTGCCAGCAGTTACTCGAATGTCGGGAACACTGAAGCTTTCTTT. Protein product: CASSYSNVGNTEAFF.